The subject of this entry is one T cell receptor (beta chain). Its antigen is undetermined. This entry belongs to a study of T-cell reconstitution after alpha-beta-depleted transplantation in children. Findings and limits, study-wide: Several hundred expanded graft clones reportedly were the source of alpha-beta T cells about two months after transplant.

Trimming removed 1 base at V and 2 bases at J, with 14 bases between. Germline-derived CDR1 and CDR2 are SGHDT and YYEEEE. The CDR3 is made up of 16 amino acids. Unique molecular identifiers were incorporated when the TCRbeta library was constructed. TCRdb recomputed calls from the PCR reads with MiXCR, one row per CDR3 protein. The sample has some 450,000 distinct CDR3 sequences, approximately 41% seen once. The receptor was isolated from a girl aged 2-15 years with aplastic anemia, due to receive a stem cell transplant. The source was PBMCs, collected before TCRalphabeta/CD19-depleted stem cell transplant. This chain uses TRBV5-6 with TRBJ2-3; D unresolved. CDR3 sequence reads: CASSLHVSFPTDTQYF. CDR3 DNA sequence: TGTGCCAGCAGCTTGCACGTATCCTTTCCCACAGATACGCAGTATTTT.